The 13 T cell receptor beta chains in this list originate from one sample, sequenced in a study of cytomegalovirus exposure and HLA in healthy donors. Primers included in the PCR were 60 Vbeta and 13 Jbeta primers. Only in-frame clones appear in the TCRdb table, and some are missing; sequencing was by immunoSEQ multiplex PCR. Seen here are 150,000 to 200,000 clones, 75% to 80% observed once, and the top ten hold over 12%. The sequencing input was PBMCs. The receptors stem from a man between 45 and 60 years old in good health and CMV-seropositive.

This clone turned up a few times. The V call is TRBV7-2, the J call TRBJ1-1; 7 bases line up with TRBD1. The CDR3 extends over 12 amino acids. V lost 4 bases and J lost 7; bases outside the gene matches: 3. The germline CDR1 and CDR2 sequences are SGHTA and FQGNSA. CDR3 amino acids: CASSSYRGEAFF. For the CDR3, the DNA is TGTGCCAGCAGCTCCTACAGGGGTGAAGCTTTCTTT.

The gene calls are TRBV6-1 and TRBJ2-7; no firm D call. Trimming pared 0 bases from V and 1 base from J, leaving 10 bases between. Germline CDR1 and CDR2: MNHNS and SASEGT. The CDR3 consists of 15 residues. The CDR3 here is CASSEAHSLSYEQYF. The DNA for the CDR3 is TGTGCCAGCAGTGAAGCGCACAGCCTGTCCTACGAGCAGTACTTC.

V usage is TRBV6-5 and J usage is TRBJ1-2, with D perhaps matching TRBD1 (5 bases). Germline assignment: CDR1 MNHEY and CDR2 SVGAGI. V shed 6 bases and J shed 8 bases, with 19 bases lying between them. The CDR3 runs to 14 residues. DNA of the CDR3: TGTGCCAGCAGCAGAGACAGAGGCTATGGGGGCTACACCTTC. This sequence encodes CASSRDRGYGGYTF.

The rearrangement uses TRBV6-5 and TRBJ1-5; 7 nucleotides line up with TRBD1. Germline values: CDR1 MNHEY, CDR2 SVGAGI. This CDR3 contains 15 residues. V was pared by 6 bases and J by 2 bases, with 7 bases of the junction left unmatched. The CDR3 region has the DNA TGTGCCAGCAGAAAGGACAGGTCCGGCAATCAGCCCCAGCATTTT. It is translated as CASRKDRSGNQPQHF.

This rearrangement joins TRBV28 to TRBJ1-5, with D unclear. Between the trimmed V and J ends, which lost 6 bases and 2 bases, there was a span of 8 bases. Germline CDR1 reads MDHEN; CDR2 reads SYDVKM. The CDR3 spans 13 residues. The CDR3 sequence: CASSPFGNQPQHF. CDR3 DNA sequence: TGTGCCAGCAGCCCCTTCGGCAATCAGCCCCAGCATTTT.

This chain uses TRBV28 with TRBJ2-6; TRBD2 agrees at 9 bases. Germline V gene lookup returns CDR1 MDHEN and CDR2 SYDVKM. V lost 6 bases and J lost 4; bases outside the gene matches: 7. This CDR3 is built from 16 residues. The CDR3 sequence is CASRGGGALGANVLTF. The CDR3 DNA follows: TGTGCCAGCAGGGGCGGGGGGGCGCTAGGGGCCAACGTCCTGACTTTC.

CDR3 amino acids: CASSFATGRGTANYGYTF. CDR3 sequence (DNA): TGTGCCAGTAGTTTTGCGACCGGCAGGGGAACGGCTAACTATGGCTACACCTTC. The chain is built from TRBV19 and TRBJ1-2, with D perhaps matching TRBD1 (6 bases). The CDR3 has 18 amino acids. The germline V gene encodes CDR1 LNHDA and CDR2 SQIVND (reference sequence). The V end lost 5 bases, the J end lost 0 bases, and 22 bases lay between the germline ends.

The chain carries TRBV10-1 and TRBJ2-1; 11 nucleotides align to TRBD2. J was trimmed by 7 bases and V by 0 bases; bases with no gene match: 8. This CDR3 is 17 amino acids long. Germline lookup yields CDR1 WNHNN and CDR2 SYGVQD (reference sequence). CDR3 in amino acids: CASSESILAGGRNEQFF. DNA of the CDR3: TGCGCCAGCAGTGAGTCGATCCTAGCGGGGGGCCGAAATGAGCAGTTCTTC.

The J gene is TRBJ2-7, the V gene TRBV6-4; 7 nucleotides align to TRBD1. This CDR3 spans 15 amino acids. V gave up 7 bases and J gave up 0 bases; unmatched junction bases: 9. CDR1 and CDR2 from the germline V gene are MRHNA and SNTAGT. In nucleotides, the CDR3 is TGTGCCAGCACACCGGGACAGTCGCCCTCCTACGAGCAGTACGTC. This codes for CASTPGQSPSYEQYV.

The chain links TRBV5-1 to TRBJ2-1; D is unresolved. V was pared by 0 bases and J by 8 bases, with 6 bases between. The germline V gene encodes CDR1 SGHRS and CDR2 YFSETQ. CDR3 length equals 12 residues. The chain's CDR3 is CASSLASHEQFF. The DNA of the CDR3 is TGCGCCAGCAGCTTGGCCAGTCATGAGCAGTTCTTC.

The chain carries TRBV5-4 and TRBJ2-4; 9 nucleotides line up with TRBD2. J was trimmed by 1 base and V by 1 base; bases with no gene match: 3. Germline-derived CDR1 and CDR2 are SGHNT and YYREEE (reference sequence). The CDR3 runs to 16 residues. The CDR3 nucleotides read TGTGCCAGCAGCTTGTCGGCGGGGGGGGCCAAAAACATTCAGTACTTC. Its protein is CASSLSAGGAKNIQYF.

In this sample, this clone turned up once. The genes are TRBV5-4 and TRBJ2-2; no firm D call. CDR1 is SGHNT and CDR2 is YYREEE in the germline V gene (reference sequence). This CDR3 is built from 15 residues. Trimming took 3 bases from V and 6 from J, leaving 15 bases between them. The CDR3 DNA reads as TGTGCCAGCAGCTCTCCAATAGCTTCCGCCGGGGAGCTGTTTTTT. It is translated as CASSSPIASAGELFF.

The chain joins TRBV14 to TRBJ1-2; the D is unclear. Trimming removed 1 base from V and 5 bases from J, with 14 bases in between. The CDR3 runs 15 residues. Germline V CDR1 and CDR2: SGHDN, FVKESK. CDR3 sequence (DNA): TGTGCCAGCAGCCAAGTGCCAGGAACTTTTTATGGCTACACCTTC. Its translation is CASSQVPGTFYGYTF. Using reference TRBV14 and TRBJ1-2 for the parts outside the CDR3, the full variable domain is EAGVTQFPSHSVIEKGQTVTLRCDPISGHDNLYWYRRVMGKEIKFLLHFVKESKQDESGMPNNRFLAERTGGTYSTLKVQPAELEDSGVYFCASSQVPGTFYGYTFGSGTRLTVV.